A selection of T cell receptor beta chains follows, all from one sample in a study of spatial heterogeneity in lung cancer. Each CDR3 protein is one row after TCRdb ran MiXCR on the 5' RACE reads. The sample includes about 1,600 distinct CDR3 sequences, 20% to 25% of them seen just once. Material: lung tumor tissue, obtained at surgery. Receptors were obtained from a male donor with early-stage non-small cell lung cancer. CDR3s include the opening cysteine and the closing phenylalanine or tryptophan. The D gene is left open where the match is weak. For some rows the clone size is stated as once, few or many, or as a class when expanded; others skip it.

j_call v_call clone_size d_call cdr3_aa cdr3_nt
TRBJ1-2 TRBV6-1 medium-sized . CASSDRGYGYTF TGTGCCAGCAGTGATAGGGGCTATGGCTACACCTTC
TRBJ1-3 TRBV29-1 large . CSVKDQDRGNTIYF TGCAGCGTAAAGGACCAAGACAGGGGAAACACCATATATTTT
TRBJ2-7 TRBV30 large . CAWSVSGYEQYF TGTGCCTGGAGTGTTTCGGGATACGAGCAGTACTTC
TRBJ2-5 TRBV28 large . CASTSLHQPPEETQYF TGTGCCAGCACCTCACTCCACCAACCTCCCGAAGAGACCCAGTACTTC
TRBJ1-6 TRBV12-3/TRBV12-4 . TRBD1 CASSQGTGPLHF TGTGCCAGCAGCCAGGGGACAGGGCCCCTCCACTTT
TRBJ1-5 TRBV3-1 medium-sized . CASSRTTGSYQPQHF TGTGCCAGCAGCCGTACCACAGGGAGCTATCAGCCCCAGCATTTT
TRBJ2-7 TRBV6-6 . TRBD1 CASSNPGGSYEQYF TGTGCCAGCAGTAACCCAGGGGGATCCTACGAGCAGTACTTC
TRBJ1-1 TRBV2 . . CASSTDRNTEAFF TGTGCCAGCAGTACCGACAGGAACACTGAAGCTTTCTTT
TRBJ1-1 TRBV11-2 medium-sized . CATNYGAGMNTEAFF TGTGCCACCAACTACGGGGCAGGGATGAACACTGAAGCTTTCTTT
TRBJ2-7 TRBV29-1 . TRBD1 CSGGTGLDEQYF TGCAGCGGTGGGACAGGGCTGGACGAGCAGTACTTC
TRBJ2-3 TRBV20-1 medium-sized . CSASLGFDTQYF TGCAGTGCTAGTCTGGGGTTTGATACGCAGTATTTT
TRBJ1-6 TRBV20-1 . . CSARTQENSPLHF TGCAGTGCTAGAACGCAGGAGAATTCACCCCTCCACTTT
TRBJ2-3 TRBV5-1 medium-sized . CASSLVGSDTDTQYF TGCGCCAGCAGCTTGGTGGGTAGTGACACAGATACGCAGTATTTT
TRBJ1-1 TRBV7-6 medium-sized . CASSLAGGVATEAFF TGTGCCAGCAGCTTAGCGGGGGGCGTTGCCACTGAAGCTTTCTTT
TRBJ1-2 TRBV10-2 few . CASSESAGTYGYTF TGCGCCAGCAGTGAGTCTGCCGGAACCTATGGCTACACCTTC
TRBJ2-1 TRBV7-9 medium-sized . CASLGPEQFF TGTGCCAGCCTGGGACCTGAGCAGTTCTTC
TRBJ2-3 TRBV11-2 large TRBD2 CASSLSGGVTDTQYF TGTGCCAGCAGCTTAAGCGGGGGGGTGACAGATACGCAGTATTTT
TRBJ1-6 TRBV7-2 large . CASSPDEPPLHF TGTGCCAGCAGCCCGGACGAGCCACCCCTCCACTTT
TRBJ1-4 TRBV20-1 medium-sized . CSAREFPVGRVF TGCAGTGCTAGAGAATTCCCCGTGGGCAGGGTATTC
TRBJ1-1 TRBV2 few . CASVVDEAFF TGTGCCAGCGTGGTTGATGAAGCTTTCTTT